The 30 T cell receptor beta chains listed next were all sequenced from one sample in a study of identical twins. Using its own MiXCR run on the 5' RACE reads, TCRdb lists one record per CDR3 protein. The repertoire holds some 97,000 distinct CDR3 sequences, about 6% seen once, with roughly 12% in the top ten. The specimen was memory T cells sorted from blood. These receptors were taken from a woman aged 45-65 years in good health.

The CDR3 bases are TGTGCCAGCAGCGTACGGGGGACAAACTACGAGCAGTACGTC. Translation gives CASSVRGTNYEQYV. V and J are TRBV11-2 and TRBJ2-7; D is perhaps TRBD1 or TRBD2 (6 bases each). Germline V gives CDR1 SGHAT, CDR2 FQNNGV. V lost 5 bases and J lost 3, with 14 bases in between. The CDR3 is 14 residues long.

This clonotype was recorded once. The V and J genes are TRBV19 and TRBJ1-4; D is unclear. Germline loops: CDR1 LNHDA, CDR2 SQIVND (reference sequence). Between the trimmed V and J ends, which lost 10 bases and 6 bases, there was a span of 15 bases. This CDR3 has 13 residues. CDR3 residues: CATRQLPDEKLFF. For the CDR3, the DNA is TGTGCCACCAGACAACTGCCGGATGAAAAACTGTTTTTT.

The gene calls are TRBV7-9 and TRBJ2-7; TRBD2 might be the D (6 bases). CDR1 is SEHNR and CDR2 is FQNEAQ in the germline V gene (reference sequence). V was shortened by 3 bases and J by 6 bases, with 18 bases between the two germline ends. The CDR3 sequence is 15 residues long. Written as DNA, the CDR3 is TGTGCCAGCAGCTTCGTTGGTAGCGGAGAATCCGAGCAGTACTTC. It encodes CASSFVGSGESEQYF.

The chain uses TRBV6-2 or TRBV6-3 and TRBJ2-1; D is possibly TRBD2 (6 bases). CDR1 MNHEY and CDR2 SVGEGT come from the germline V gene. The V gene lost 7 bases and the J gene lost 10 bases, with 20 bases spanning the gap. The CDR3 has 14 amino acids. CDR3 protein: CASKEQRATEEQFF. For the CDR3, the DNA is TGTGCCAGCAAGGAGCAGCGGGCTACGGAAGAGCAGTTCTTC.

This clonotype was picked up many times. The rearrangement links TRBV4-2 to TRBJ2-1; 11 bases align to TRBD2. The germline V gene has CDR1 LGHNA and CDR2 YNFKEQ. CDR3 length equals 17 residues. Trimming at V came to 1 base and at J to 2 bases, leaving 4 bases not matched to a gene. The CDR3 is CASSQVTSGTPYNEQFF. Written as DNA, the CDR3 is TGTGCCAGCAGCCAAGTGACTAGCGGGACCCCCTACAATGAGCAGTTCTTC.

V is TRBV11-3 and J is TRBJ2-7; 9 nucleotides line up with TRBD2. Germline V gene data show CDR1 as SGHNT and CDR2 as YENEEA. The CDR3 consists of 15 residues. With 0 bases clipped from V and 3 bases from J, the junction kept 3 bases outside the gene matches. The CDR3 nucleotides are TGTGCCAGCAGCTTAGAGGCGGGAGGGGTCTACGAGCAGTACTTC. Translating gives CASSLEAGGVYEQYF.

This clonotype showed up many times. V usage is TRBV3-1 and J usage is TRBJ2-2, with TRBD2 as a possible D gene (6 bases). Trimming took 3 bases from V and 4 from J, leaving 15 bases between them. The germline V gene has CDR1 LGHDT and CDR2 YNNKEL (reference sequence). This CDR3 has 16 residues. Here the CDR3 DNA reads TGTGCCAGCAGCCAGATCGGGGGAGTGGGCACCGGGGAGCTGTTTTTT. Protein: CASSQIGGVGTGELFF.

This clonotype came up many times. The chain has TRBV7-9 and TRBJ2-3; 11 nucleotides line up with TRBD2. V lost 5 bases and J lost 7; bases outside the gene matches: 11. The V gene's germline CDR1 is SEHNR and CDR2 FQNEAQ (reference sequence). The CDR3 runs to 16 residues. CDR3 DNA sequence: TGTGCCAGCAGCCCCTCCGCTTCTAGCGGGAGGAATACGCAGTATTTT. This translates into CASSPSASSGRNTQYF.

On this clonotype itself: In this CDR3 the conserved last residue, phenylalanine or tryptophan, is missing, so a read error is likely. The limits of the CDR3 on the DNA are not certain, so only TCRdb's listed CDR3 is given. This chain joins TRBV6-1 and TRBJ1-1; the table's D call, TRBD1, has no DNA check behind it. Both ends counted, the CDR3 spans 10 residues. In germline, CDR1 is MNHNS, CDR2 SASEGT. This CDR3 is CASSEGSTRL.

This clonotype was detected ten times or more. The V gene is TRBV11-1, the J gene TRBJ2-3; 7 bases align to TRBD2. Germline V gene data show CDR1 as SGHAT and CDR2 as FQDESV (reference sequence). The trim removed 6 bases at V and 2 bases at J, leaving 11 bases unmatched. The CDR3 runs 16 residues. The CDR3 coding sequence is TGTGCCAGCAGAGGACTAGTTCAGGTGGACACAGATACGCAGTATTTT. It encodes CASRGLVQVDTDTQYF.

This clonotype has just a few counts. V gene TRBV5-1 combines with J gene TRBJ2-6; 13 nucleotides line up with TRBD2. Germline V lookup: CDR1 SGHRS, CDR2 YFSETQ. This CDR3 is built from 19 residues. Trimming took 1 base from V and 4 from J; bases not matched to a gene: 8. The CDR3 sequence: CASSLPGLAGPDGANVLTF. The CDR3 DNA follows: TGCGCCAGCAGCTTGCCGGGACTAGCGGGACCGGACGGGGCCAACGTCCTGACTTTC.

In this sample, this clonotype turned up many times. The rearrangement links TRBV12-3 or TRBV12-4 to TRBJ2-1; D may be TRBD1 (5 bases). V was pared by 0 bases and J by 8 bases, with 8 bases between. The CDR3 is made up of 13 amino acids. CDR3 protein: CASSLAQGYEQFF. In nucleotides, the CDR3 is TGTGCCAGCAGTTTAGCGCAGGGATATGAGCAGTTCTTC.

The chain links TRBV4-2 to TRBJ2-2; tentatively, D is TRBD1 or TRBD2 (5 bases each). CDR1 is LGHNA and CDR2 is YNFKEQ in the germline V gene. This CDR3 spans 18 amino acids. V lost 4 bases to trimming and J lost 3 bases, with 21 bases between them. The CDR3 loop is CASSLRPGTGGYTGELFF. CDR3 coding DNA: TGTGCCAGCAGCCTACGTCCCGGGACGGGCGGGTACACCGGGGAGCTGTTTTTT.

There are many counts of this clonotype. The chain couples TRBV11-2 to TRBJ2-1; weak D call: TRBD2 (5 bases). This CDR3 comprises 14 residues. Deletions cut 0 bases from V and 7 bases from J, with 10 bases between. Germline V gene data show CDR1 as SGHAT and CDR2 as FQNNGV. In DNA, the CDR3 is TGTGCCAGCAGCTTAGATAGTTTAGCGAATGAGCAGTTCTTC. As protein: CASSLDSLANEQFF.

Many counts were recorded for this clonotype. V gene TRBV5-1 combines with J gene TRBJ1-5, with unresolved D. This CDR3 is built from 11 residues. Germline assignment: CDR1 SGHRS and CDR2 YFSETQ. The ends were cut back, 4 bases at V and 7 bases at J, with 6 bases in the middle. The CDR3, as DNA: TGCGCCAGCAGCAAAAACCAGCCCCAGCATTTT. This codes for CASSKNQPQHF.

This clonotype showed up many times. The genes are TRBV2 and TRBJ2-1; 13 nucleotides match TRBD2. The junction had 3 bases not matched to a gene; V was cut back by 6 bases and J by 4 bases. The CDR3 sequence is 15 residues long. CDR1 and CDR2 (germline): SNHLY, FYNNEI. The CDR3 coding sequence is TGTGCCAGCAGGACGACTAGCGGGGGGTACAATGAGCAGTTCTTC. It codes for CASRTTSGGYNEQFF.

Only a few counts were recorded for this clonotype. V is TRBV7-2 and J is TRBJ2-1, with a possible D match to TRBD2 (5 bases). Germline loops: CDR1 SGHTA, CDR2 FQGNSA. This CDR3 is built from 13 residues. V was shortened by 1 base and J by 10 bases, with 11 bases between the two germline ends. The CDR3 bases are TGTGCCAGCAGCTTAGGGACTTGCGGGGAGCAGTTCTTC. Its protein is CASSLGTCGEQFF.

This clonotype was seen a few times. The chain uses TRBV2 and TRBJ1-6; the match to TRBD1 covers 7 bases. CDR1 is SNHLY and CDR2 is FYNNEI in the germline V gene. CDR3 length equals 14 residues. V lost 8 bases, J lost 9 bases, and 10 bases stayed unmatched. CDR3 loop: CASGTDQIGSPLHF. For the CDR3, the DNA is TGTGCCAGCGGGACAGACCAGATTGGTTCACCCCTCCACTTT.

The V gene is TRBV6-5, the J gene TRBJ2-1; tentatively, D is TRBD1 (5 bases). V was trimmed by 8 bases and J by 6 bases, leaving 11 bases between them. Germline CDR1 MNHEY, CDR2 SVGAGI. This CDR3 is built from 12 residues. The CDR3 DNA reads as TGTGCCAGCTCCCAGGGTTTCAATGAGCAGTTCTTC. It translates to CASSQGFNEQFF.

The table lists this clonotype with many counts. This sequence joins TRBV10-3 and TRBJ2-3; 13 bases line up with TRBD2. The J segment lost 2 bases and the V segment lost 4 bases, leaving 6 bases of the junction unmatched. The germline CDR1 and CDR2 sequences are ENHRY and SYGVKD. The CDR3 length is 17 residues. CDR3 sequence (DNA): TGTGCCATCAGTGCGCGAGGACTAGCGGGAGCCACAGATACGCAGTATTTT. It yields the protein CAISARGLAGATDTQYF.

Many counts were recorded for this clonotype. The chain uses TRBV28 and TRBJ2-7, with D perhaps assigned TRBD1 or TRBD2 (6 bases each). Germline V gene lookup returns CDR1 MDHEN and CDR2 SYDVKM. The V and J ends lost 7 bases and 4 bases respectively, with 14 bases between them. The CDR3 length is 13 residues. The chain's CDR3 is CASNGGHSYEQYF. DNA for the CDR3: TGTGCCAGCAATGGGGGGCACTCATACGAGCAGTACTTC.

This clonotype came up a few times. V is TRBV19 and J is TRBJ2-2; maybe TRBD2 (6 bases). Germline V CDR1 and CDR2: LNHDA, SQIVND (reference sequence). The V end lost 4 bases, the J end lost 4 bases, and 10 bases lay between the germline ends. This CDR3 has 14 residues. The DNA of the CDR3 is TGTGCCAGTAGTACGGGACTCCGCACCGGGGAGCTGTTTTTT. It is translated as CASSTGLRTGELFF.

Ten or more counts support this clonotype. This rearrangement joins TRBV4-1 to TRBJ2-3; TRBD2 might be the D (6 bases). This CDR3 comprises 16 residues. Germline CDR1 and CDR2: MGHRA and YSYEKL. V was trimmed by 0 bases and J by 3 bases, leaving 13 bases between them. Written as DNA, the CDR3 is TGCGCCAGCAGCCAAGATTTTGGAGGAGGGACAGATACGCAGTATTTT. Amino acids: CASSQDFGGGTDTQYF.

V is TRBV29-1 and J is TRBJ2-7; TRBD2 agrees at 7 bases. V lost 7 bases and J lost 0; bases outside the gene matches: 9. This CDR3 is 14 amino acids long. Germline CDR1 is SQVTM and CDR2 is ANQGSEA. CDR3 coding DNA: TGCAGCGCCTTATTAGCGGGTAGCTCCTACGAGCAGTACTTC. Translated, it gives CSALLAGSSYEQYF.

This clonotype was counted at least ten times. The DNA of the CDR3 is TGCAGCGTTGAAGTTATAGCGGGGGTCTACAATGAGCAGTTCTTC. It specifies CSVEVIAGVYNEQFF. V and J are TRBV29-1 and TRBJ2-1, with 9 positions matching TRBD2. Trimming removed 1 base from V and 3 bases from J; junction bases left unmatched: 4. CDR1 and CDR2 (germline): SQVTM, ANQGSEA. CDR3 length: 15 residues.

This chain connects TRBV2 to TRBJ2-7; 10 nucleotides line up with TRBD2. Germline CDR1 and CDR2: SNHLY and FYNNEI. CDR3 size: 14 residues. V shed 5 bases, J shed 3 bases, and the junction held 4 bases outside the gene matches. The CDR3 loop is CASSWTSGLYEQYF. Written as DNA, the CDR3 is TGTGCCAGCAGTTGGACTAGCGGACTCTACGAGCAGTACTTC.

The table lists this clonotype with many counts. V is TRBV20-1 and J is TRBJ2-7, with D tentatively TRBD2 (6 bases). Germline CDR1 is DFQATT and CDR2 is SNEGSKA (reference sequence). V was trimmed by 5 bases and J by 1 base, leaving 15 bases between them. The CDR3 runs 14 residues. The CDR3 spells CSAGFGTGSYEQYF. The CDR3 nucleotides read TGCAGTGCTGGATTCGGGACTGGATCCTACGAGCAGTACTTC.

This clonotype was counted ten times or more. The chain carries TRBV27 and TRBJ2-2; D is ambiguous. Germline loops: CDR1 MNHEY, CDR2 SMNVEV (reference sequence). Deletions cut 6 bases from V and 1 base from J, with 6 bases between. The CDR3 is made up of 13 amino acids. The CDR3 spells CASRPLNTGELFF. In nucleotides, the CDR3 is TGTGCCAGCAGGCCCTTGAACACCGGGGAGCTGTTTTTT.

This clonotype was recorded a few times. The chain is built from TRBV7-6 and TRBJ2-4; D may be TRBD2 (6 bases). The CDR3 spans 15 residues. Per germline, CDR1 SGHVS and CDR2 FNYEAQ. The V and J ends lost 1 base and 3 bases respectively, with 10 bases between them. DNA of the CDR3: TGTGCCAGCAGCTTAGGACTAGGAGGCAAAAACATTCAGTACTTC. Translating it yields CASSLGLGGKNIQYF. Together with reference TRBV7-6 and TRBJ2-4, the CDR3 gives the full variable domain: GAGVSQSPRYKVTKRGQDVALRCDPISGHVSLYWYRQALGQGPEFLTYFNYEAQQDKSGLPNDRFSAERPEGSISTLTIQRTEQRDSAMYRCASSLGLGGKNIQYFGAGTRLSVL.

This clonotype has a count of ten or more. This chain links TRBV12-3 or TRBV12-4 with TRBJ1-5; D unresolved. V lost 5 bases and J 2 bases, leaving 7 bases between the germline ends. The CDR3 covers 13 residues. The CDR3 bases are TGTGCCAGCAGTAGGCAGGGCAATCAGCCCCAGCATTTT. This sequence encodes CASSRQGNQPQHF.